What follows are 14 T cell receptor beta chains derived from one specimen sequenced in a study of cytomegalovirus exposure and HLA in healthy donors (dated by TCRdb to 2016 to 2017). Library prep was done by the immunoSEQ multiplex PCR assay. For the multiplex PCR, a mixture combining 60 forward primers for TCR Vbeta segments and 13 reverse primers for TCR Jbeta segments was used. Held by TCRdb, this immuneACCESS table contains in-frame sequences only and omits some clones. Under half of the omission traces to an unresolved V gene where checked; the cause of the rest is unknown. The sample table holds tens of thousands of clones, of which 78% were seen once. The ten largest clones capture 4.5% to 7% of the sample. What was sequenced was PBMCs. The receptor source for this set is a male donor in good health and CMV-seropositive.

This clone was seen a handful of times. The chain carries TRBV19 and TRBJ1-1, with 7 bases identical to TRBD1. The V segment lost 7 bases and the J segment 10 bases; nucleotides outside the gene matches: 12. Germline loops: CDR1 LNHDA, CDR2 SQIVND (reference sequence). The CDR3 spans 13 residues. CDR3 loop: CASTRSSPGGAFF. The CDR3 DNA reads as TGTGCCAGTACACGTTCTTCCCCAGGGGGAGCTTTCTTT.

The CDR3 sequence is CASSPLTGVYGYTF. CDR3 nucleotide sequence: TGTGCCAGCAGCCCCCTGACAGGAGTCTATGGCTACACCTTC. This chain joins TRBV7-6 and TRBJ1-2; D might be TRBD1 (6 bases). V lost 5 bases, J lost 4 bases, and 14 bases lay in between. From germline, CDR1 is SGHVS and CDR2 FNYEAQ. The CDR3 has 14 amino acids. Looking up the rest from reference TRBV7-6 and TRBJ1-2 gives the full variable domain: GAGVSQSPRYKVTKRGQDVALRCDPISGHVSLYWYRQALGQGPEFLTYFNYEAQQDKSGLPNDRFSAERPEGSISTLTIQRTEQRDSAMYRCASSPLTGVYGYTFGSGTRLTVV.

This rearrangement joins TRBV11-2 to TRBJ1-1; TRBD1 agrees at 7 bases. Germline lookup yields CDR1 SGHAT and CDR2 FQNNGV. The J segment lost 5 bases and the V segment lost 6 bases, leaving 15 bases of the junction unmatched. The CDR3 covers 16 residues. The CDR3 nucleotides are TGTGCCAGCAGACCGGGGGTAGGGGGCTCATGGACTGAAGCTTTCTTT. Translation: CASRPGVGGSWTEAFF.

The sample holds a few counts of this clone. CDR3 residues: CASKSVGGGTEAFF. The CDR3 region has the DNA TGTGCCAGCAAATCCGTCGGGGGGGGGACTGAAGCTTTCTTT. The chain is built from TRBV25-1 and TRBJ1-1; D may be TRBD1 (5 bases). The germline CDR1 and CDR2 sequences are MGHDK and SYGVNS. V gave up 7 bases and J gave up 5 bases, with 17 bases separating them. There are 14 residues in the CDR3.

CDR3 sequence reads: CASSVVSRETEAFF. CDR3 coding DNA: TGTGCCAGCAGCGTAGTTTCGAGGGAGACTGAAGCTTTCTTT. The gene calls are TRBV9 and TRBJ1-1; no reliable D call. V lost 0 bases and J 5 bases, leaving 11 bases between the germline ends. CDR1 is SGDLS, CDR2 YYNGEE, per germline. The CDR3 contains 14 residues.

For this clone: The junction does not match germline at one end; this may be a read error. The rearrangement joins TRBV7-9 to TRBJ2-1; TRBD1 aligns across 8 bases. Germline CDR1 is SEHNR and CDR2 is FQNEAQ (reference sequence). The CDR3 extends over 15 amino acids. The CDR3 nucleotides are TGTTCCAGCAGCTTTGACAGGGGCCTGGTAAATGAGCAGTTCTTC. Residues: CSSSFDRGLVNEQFF.

The chain uses TRBV7-8 and TRBJ1-5, with a tentative D call TRBD1 (5 bases). The CDR3 covers 15 residues. Trimming took off 1 base at V and 2 bases at J, with 9 bases between the two ends. The germline gives CDR1 SGHVS, CDR2 FQNEAQ. The chain's CDR3 is CASSLGGDGNQPQHF. The CDR3 coding sequence is TGTGCCAGCAGCTTAGGGGGGGACGGCAATCAGCCCCAGCATTTT.

This clone was counted only a few times. CDR3 sequence: CASSLVGQGNNEKLFF. The CDR3 region has the DNA TGTGCCAGCAGCTTAGTGGGTCAGGGTAATAATGAAAAACTGTTTTTT. J is TRBJ1-4 and V is TRBV5-5, with D maybe TRBD1 (5 bases). CDR1 and CDR2 from the germline V gene are SGHKS and YYEKEE (reference sequence). CDR3 length: 16 residues. Trimming took off 2 bases at V and 4 bases at J, with 15 bases between the two ends.

The V gene is TRBV18, the J gene TRBJ1-1; D unresolved. Trimming removed 5 bases at V and 2 bases at J, with 12 bases between. The germline CDR1 and CDR2 sequences are KGHSH and LQKENI. CDR3 length: 14 amino acids. DNA for the CDR3: TGTGCCAGCTCAACAGCAGGAACTAACACTGAAGCTTTCTTT. This codes for CASSTAGTNTEAFF.

This chain links TRBV7-2 with TRBJ2-7; TRBD2 agrees at 12 bases. J lost 2 bases, V lost 3 bases, and 2 bases had no gene match. CDR1 is SGHTA, CDR2 FQGNSA, per germline. This CDR3 spans 15 amino acids. CDR3 nucleotides: TGTGCCAGCAGCTTCCTAGCGGGAGGGCCCTACGAGCAGTACTTC. It specifies CASSFLAGGPYEQYF.

This chain links TRBV7-4 with TRBJ1-5; TRBD1 might be the D (6 bases). The V gene lost 5 bases and the J gene lost 5 bases, with 10 bases spanning the gap. The CDR3 runs 13 residues. CDR1 and CDR2 from the germline V gene are SGHVT and SQSDAQ. CDR3 sequence: CASSKQGHQPQHF. Written as DNA, the CDR3 is TGTGCCAGCAGCAAACAGGGTCATCAGCCCCAGCATTTT.

The chain uses TRBV30 and TRBJ1-1, with 10 bases fitting TRBD1. Trimming at V came to 3 bases and at J to 1 base, leaving 2 bases not matched to a gene. Germline V CDR1 and CDR2: GTSNPN, SVGIG (reference sequence). This CDR3 is 14 amino acids long. The CDR3 region has the DNA TGTGCCTGGAGACGGGACAGGGGGAACACTGAAGCTTTCTTT. Translated, it gives CAWRRDRGNTEAFF.

This clone was recorded a few times. The chain links TRBV18 to TRBJ1-4; D is undetermined. The V gene's germline CDR1 is KGHSH and CDR2 LQKENI. The CDR3 sequence is 13 residues long. The V and J ends lost 2 bases and 10 bases respectively, with 11 bases between them. CDR3 DNA: TGTGCCAGCTCACCAGGGCACGAAGGAAAACTGTTTTTT. Its protein product is CASSPGHEGKLFF.

The J gene is TRBJ1-2, the V gene TRBV7-2; D uncertain. This CDR3 has 15 amino acids. Trimming took 1 base from V and 0 from J, leaving 9 bases between them. Germline CDR1 SGHTA, CDR2 FQGNSA. The CDR3: CASSLGRGTNYGYTF. CDR3 coding DNA: TGTGCCAGCAGCTTAGGTCGAGGGACTAACTATGGCTACACCTTC.